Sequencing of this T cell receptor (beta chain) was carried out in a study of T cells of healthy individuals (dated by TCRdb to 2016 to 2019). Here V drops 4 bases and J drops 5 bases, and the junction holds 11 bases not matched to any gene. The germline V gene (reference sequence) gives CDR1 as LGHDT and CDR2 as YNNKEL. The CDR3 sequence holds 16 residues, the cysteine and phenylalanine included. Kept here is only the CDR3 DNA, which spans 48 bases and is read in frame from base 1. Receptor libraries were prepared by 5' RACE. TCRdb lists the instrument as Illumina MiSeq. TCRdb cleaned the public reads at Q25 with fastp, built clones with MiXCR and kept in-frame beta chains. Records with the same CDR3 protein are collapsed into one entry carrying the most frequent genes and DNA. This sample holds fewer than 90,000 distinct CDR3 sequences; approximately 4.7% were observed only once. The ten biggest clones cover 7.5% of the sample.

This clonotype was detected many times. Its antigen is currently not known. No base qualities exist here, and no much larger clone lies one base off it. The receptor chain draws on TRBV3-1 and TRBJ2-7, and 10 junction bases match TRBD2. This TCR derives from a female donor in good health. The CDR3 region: CASSPLTSGIWHEQYF. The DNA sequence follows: TGTGCCAGCAGCCCACTAACTAGCGGGATTTGGCACGAGCAGTACTTC.